Below are 14 T cell receptor beta chains sequenced from a single sample in a study of blood T cells in healthy people across ages. Through a sample-barcoded 5' primer and a J-beta primer mix, a second PCR was run for about 7 to 12 cycles. TCRdb passed the 5' RACE reads through MiXCR, listing each CDR3 protein once. The sample lists about 1.5 million distinct CDR3 sequences; approximately 42% were seen once. Sequencing was done on a sample of blood. The receptors were gathered from a woman aged 18-35 years in good health.

The chain is built from TRBV15 and TRBJ2-1, with D unresolved. The end of the DNA aligns better with TRBJ2-7, so the J call may be wrong. Germline V gene sequence: CDR1 LNHNV, CDR2 YYDKDF (reference sequence). The CDR3 is made up of 15 amino acids. The CDR3 reads CATSPLRNPYNEQYF. The CDR3 region has the DNA TGTGCCACCAGCCCCCTTCGTAATCCCTACAATGAGCAGTACTTC.

The V call is TRBV29-1, the J call TRBJ1-1; the D gene is possibly TRBD1 (5 bases). V lost 8 bases to trimming and J lost 2 bases, with 12 bases between them. Germline V gives CDR1 SQVTM, CDR2 ANQGSEA. This CDR3 contains 12 residues. The CDR3: CSTRGANTEAFF. The CDR3 DNA follows: TGCAGCACCCGCGGGGCCAACACTGAAGCTTTCTTT. Using reference TRBV29-1 and TRBJ1-1 for the parts outside the CDR3, the full variable domain is SAVISQKPSRDICQRGTSLTIQCQVDSQVTMMFWYRQQPGQSLTLIATANQGSEATYESGFVIDKFPISRPNLTFSTLTVSNMSPEDSSIYLCSTRGANTEAFFGQGTRLTVV.

This clonotype has just a few counts. The rearrangement uses TRBV2 and TRBJ2-3, with TRBD1 matching 8 bases. Germline V gene lookup returns CDR1 SNHLY and CDR2 FYNNEI. The CDR3 consists of 14 residues. In nucleotides, the CDR3 is TGTGCAGCCGTCCGGGACAGGTACACAGATACGCAGTATTTT. Its protein product is CAAVRDRYTDTQYF.

Concerning this clonotype: It may be a read error: a sequence one base away is much more abundant. The gene calls are TRBV20-1 and TRBJ1-2; 7 bases line up with TRBD1. The CDR3 spans 15 residues. Germline lookup yields CDR1 DFQATT and CDR2 SNEGSKA (reference sequence). With 3 bases clipped from V and 4 bases from J, the junction kept 11 bases outside the gene matches. The CDR3 coding sequence is TGCAGTGCTAGCCCCGGACAGGAGGCAAGCTATGGCTACACCTTC. This sequence encodes CSASPGQEASYGYTF.

The chain links TRBV20-1 to TRBJ2-1; 11 bases agree with TRBD2. The CDR3 consists of 14 residues. CDR1 is DFQATT, CDR2 SNEGSKA, per germline (reference sequence). Losses at the gene ends were 4 bases for V and 7 bases for J; bases not matched to a gene: 6. The CDR3 DNA follows: TGCAGTGCTACTAGCGGGAGGTTAGGTAATGAGCAGTTCTTC. Amino acid sequence: CSATSGRLGNEQFF.

This clonotype was recorded once. The genes are TRBV3-1 and TRBJ2-2; D is possibly TRBD2 (6 bases). There are 16 residues in the CDR3. CDR1 is LGHDT, CDR2 YNNKEL, per germline (reference sequence). The V gene lost 4 bases and the J gene lost 0 bases, with 12 bases spanning the gap. CDR3 sequence (DNA): TGTGCCAGCAGCCTAGCTAGCGACCCGAACACCGGGGAGCTGTTTTTT. It yields the protein CASSLASDPNTGELFF.

The chain recombines TRBV20-1 with TRBJ2-7, with D perhaps matching TRBD1 or TRBD2 (5 bases each). Trimming left V 1 base short and J 7 bases short, with 26 bases between. The length of the CDR3 is 17 residues. The germline CDR1 and CDR2 sequences are DFQATT and SNEGSKA (reference sequence). Written as DNA, the CDR3 is TGCAGTGCTAGAGGGAAGGGGACGGGCCGGTCCTACAATGAGCAGTACTTC. This sequence encodes CSARGKGTGRSYNEQYF.

Ten or more counts support this clonotype. The chain joins TRBV28 to TRBJ1-5; perhaps TRBD1 as D (6 bases). Trimming pared 6 bases from V and 3 bases from J, leaving 9 bases between. This CDR3 is built from 13 residues. CDR1 is MDHEN and CDR2 is SYDVKM in the germline V gene. For the CDR3, the DNA is TGTGCCAGCAGCGGACAGCCCAATCAGCCCCAGCATTTT. Residues: CASSGQPNQPQHF.

The genes are TRBV18 and TRBJ2-7, with D hard to call. Germline CDR1 KGHSH, CDR2 LQKENI. V lost 4 bases to trimming and J lost 5 bases, with 12 bases between them. This CDR3 is 13 amino acids long. The CDR3 coding sequence is TGTGCCAGCTCACAAACCCTTGACGACGAGCAGTACTTC. Translation: CASSQTLDDEQYF.

V usage is TRBV20-1 and J usage is TRBJ2-5; 7 positions agree with TRBD1. With 5 bases clipped from V and 11 bases from J, the junction kept 20 bases outside the gene matches. CDR1 and CDR2 from the germline V gene are DFQATT and SNEGSKA (reference sequence). The CDR3 contains 15 residues. DNA of the CDR3: TGCAGTGCTCCGCCGTGTGACAGGGAGACGAGGGAGCAGTACTTC. It translates to CSAPPCDRETREQYF.

V and J are TRBV7-9 and TRBJ1-5; tentative D call: TRBD1 (5 bases). Between the trimmed V and J ends, which lost 5 bases and 2 bases, there was a span of 16 bases. CDR1 is SEHNR and CDR2 is FQNEAQ in the germline V gene (reference sequence). The CDR3 has 16 amino acids. CDR3 sequence: CASSLEQGLGNQPQHF. As DNA, the CDR3 is TGTGCCAGCAGCCTAGAGCAGGGCCTGGGCAATCAGCCCCAGCATTTT.

This rearrangement joins TRBV20-1 to TRBJ2-1, with 8 bases lining up with TRBD2. Gene TRBJ2-7 matches the end of the DNA better, so the J call may be wrong. The CDR3 is made up of 12 amino acids. Germline CDR1 and CDR2: DFQATT and SNEGSKA (reference sequence). CDR3: CSASGGADEQYF. The CDR3 region has the DNA TGCAGTGCTAGCGGGGGGGCCGATGAGCAGTACTTC.

V and J are TRBV7-6 and TRBJ2-3, with 7 bases identical to TRBD2. CDR1 and CDR2 (germline): SGHVS, FNYEAQ. Losses at the gene ends were 3 bases for V and 3 bases for J; bases not matched to a gene: 9. CDR3 length: 16 amino acids. The CDR3 sequence is CASSFSRVGGTDTQYF. CDR3 DNA sequence: TGTGCCAGCAGCTTTTCACGGGTCGGGGGGACAGATACGCAGTATTTT.

V and J are TRBV4-1 and TRBJ2-1, with 7 bases lining up with TRBD2. The CDR3 runs 15 residues. Trimming took 3 bases from V and 3 from J; bases not matched to a gene: 5. The germline V gene encodes CDR1 MGHRA and CDR2 YSYEKL. For the CDR3, the DNA is TGCGCCAGCAGCCACCAGCGGGATGTCTACAATGAGCAGTTCTTC. It specifies CASSHQRDVYNEQFF.